These 23 T cell receptor beta chains originate from one sample sequenced in a study of blood T cell repertoires in COVID-19 (dated by TCRdb to 2020 to 2021). The library was produced with the immunoSEQ multiplex PCR assay. TCRdb re-hosts the immuneACCESS table, in-frame sequences only. Its copies lack some clones; in the studies checked, an unresolved V gene accounts for under half of them, and the cause for the rest is not known. This sample holds 250,000 or so clones; 65% to 85% were observed only once. In total, the top ten clones hold more than 1.5% of the sample. Input material: peripheral blood. The receptor set was obtained from a woman aged 40 to 50 who had recovered from COVID-19.

Details on this clone: Mismatch with germline at one junction end may stem from a read error. DNA of the CDR3: TGTGCCAGTAGCTTGGAACAGGGGCGGGGAGGTGAGCAGTTCTTC. Translated: CASSLEQGRGGEQFF. This chain joins TRBV5-4 and TRBJ2-1; perhaps TRBD1 as D (7 bases). Germline-derived CDR1 and CDR2 are SGHNT and YYREEE (reference sequence). The length of the CDR3 is 15 residues.

V usage is TRBV6-2 or TRBV6-3 and J usage is TRBJ2-7, with TRBD2 matching 12 bases. This CDR3 contains 15 residues. Germline-derived CDR1 and CDR2 are MNHEY and SVGEGT. Trimming at V came to 5 bases and at J to 2 bases, leaving 4 bases not matched to a gene. CDR3 region: CASSIRTSGAYEQYF. The CDR3, as DNA: TGTGCCAGCAGTATAAGGACTAGCGGGGCCTACGAGCAGTACTTC.

This chain uses TRBV5-1 with TRBJ1-6; possibly TRBD1 for D (5 bases). The CDR3 has 14 residues. V dropped 7 bases and J dropped 9 bases, with 17 bases sitting between them. Germline CDR1 SGHRS, CDR2 YFSETQ. CDR3 region: CASGRGDVGSPLHF. CDR3 in DNA: TGCGCCAGCGGGCGGGGGGACGTTGGTTCACCCCTCCACTTT.

The chain is built from TRBV10-2 and TRBJ1-5; unclear D gene. The CDR3 is 15 residues long. Looked up from germline, CDR1 is WSHSY and CDR2 is SAAADI. The germline V and J ends were trimmed by 3 bases and 3 bases, with 12 bases remaining between them. Here the CDR3 DNA reads TGCGCCAGCAGTGATTGGGCCCCCTTCAATCAGCCCCAGCATTTT. The encoded protein is CASSDWAPFNQPQHF.

This rearrangement joins TRBV28 to TRBJ2-6, with 7 bases that match TRBD2. In germline, CDR1 is MDHEN, CDR2 SYDVKM. V gave up 5 bases and J gave up 5 bases; unmatched junction bases: 12. The length of the CDR3 is 17 residues. CDR3 nucleotide sequence: TGTGCCAGCAGTACCGAAGGGCGGGGGACCTGGGCCAACGTCCTGACTTTC. Its protein is CASSTEGRGTWANVLTF.

The chain couples TRBV15 to TRBJ2-7; D is possibly TRBD2 (5 bases). CDR1 is LNHNV and CDR2 is YYDKDF in the germline V gene (reference sequence). The CDR3 loop spans 15 amino acids. Trimming cost V 5 bases and J 5 bases, with 19 bases left between them. The CDR3 DNA follows: TGTGCCACCAGCGTTAACCGCCCTAGCTACGACGAGCAGTACTTC. Translated: CATSVNRPSYDEQYF.

The genes are TRBV7-9 and TRBJ2-7; D call uncertain. This CDR3 is built from 12 residues. V lost 4 bases to trimming and J lost 4 bases, with 8 bases between them. CDR1 is SEHNR, CDR2 FQNEAQ, per germline (reference sequence). The CDR3 DNA is TGTGCCAGCAGCTGGGCAGAGTACGAGCAGTACTTC. Translated: CASSWAEYEQYF.

This chain links TRBV27 with TRBJ2-7; 8 bases align to TRBD2. The CDR3 is made up of 15 amino acids. J gave up 0 bases and V 4 bases, and 5 bases lay outside the gene matches. CDR1 and CDR2 (germline): MNHEY, SMNVEV (reference sequence). CDR3 coding DNA: TGTGCCAGCAGTTCCCCGCTAGCGGGCTCCTACGAGCAGTACTTC. It encodes CASSSPLAGSYEQYF.

The CDR3 is CASKTRQLRNQPQHF. The CDR3 coding sequence is TGTGCCAGCAAGACAAGACAGTTACGCAATCAGCCCCAGCATTTT. The chain combines TRBV6-5 with TRBJ1-5; D may be TRBD1 (5 bases). CDR3 length: 15 residues. Germline CDR1 and CDR2: MNHEY and SVGAGI. Trimming shortened V by 7 bases and J by 2 bases, and 15 bases separated the two germline ends.

The V gene is TRBV11-2, the J gene TRBJ2-1; D unresolved. V gave up 0 bases and J gave up 3 bases, with 9 bases separating them. CDR1 and CDR2 from the germline V gene are SGHAT and FQNNGV. The CDR3 length is 15 residues. The CDR3 loop is CASSLDQRFYNEQFF. The DNA for the CDR3 is TGTGCCAGCAGCTTAGATCAGAGGTTCTACAATGAGCAGTTCTTC. The complete variable domain, with remaining parts taken from reference TRBV11-2 and TRBJ2-1, reads EAGVAQSPRYKIIEKRQSVAFWCNPISGHATLYWYQQILGQGPKLLIQFQNNGVVDDSQLPKDRFSAERLKGVDSTLKIQPAKLEDSAVYLCASSLDQRFYNEQFFGPGTRLTVL.

The rearrangement uses TRBV12-3 or TRBV12-4 and TRBJ2-1; 10 bases are shared with TRBD1. This CDR3 contains 11 residues. V was pared by 5 bases and J by 14 bases, with 3 bases of the junction left unmatched. This chain's CDR3 is CASSGQGVEFF. The CDR3, as DNA: TGTGCCAGCAGTGGACAGGGGGTTGAGTTCTTC.

The chain combines TRBV27 with TRBJ2-1, with 12 bases matching TRBD1. The CDR3 consists of 19 residues. Germline CDR1 and CDR2: MNHEY and SMNVEV (reference sequence). J was trimmed by 7 bases and V by 4 bases; bases with no gene match: 17. The CDR3 sequence is CASSSLSGTGGAVRNEQFF. The CDR3 DNA is TGTGCCAGCAGTTCCCTTTCTGGGACAGGGGGCGCGGTACGGAATGAGCAGTTCTTC.

The CDR3 nucleotides read TGTGCCAGCAGCCGGCGCCGGGACTCTTCCTTCGCGAACGGCTACACCTTC. Its translation: CASSRRRDSSFANGYTF. The chain couples TRBV7-9 to TRBJ1-2, with D possibly TRBD1 on 5 matching bases. Germline lookup yields CDR1 SEHNR and CDR2 FQNEAQ (reference sequence). Trimming removed 5 bases from V and 8 bases from J, with 27 bases in between. The length of the CDR3 is 17 residues.

The chain joins TRBV5-1 to TRBJ2-6; 9 bases fit TRBD1. V lost 4 bases to trimming and J lost 2 bases; unmatched junction nucleotides: 1. This CDR3 has 15 residues. Germline V lookup: CDR1 SGHRS, CDR2 YFSETQ. This CDR3 is CASSTGGAGANVLTF. CDR3 sequence (DNA): TGCGCCAGCAGCACAGGGGGCGCTGGGGCCAACGTCCTGACTTTC.

In DNA, the CDR3 is TGTGCCAGCAGTAATCGGGATTACGAGCAGTACTTC. Residues: CASSNRDYEQYF. This chain uses TRBV6-5 with TRBJ2-7, with D maybe TRBD2 (5 bases). The V and J ends lost 5 bases and 4 bases respectively, with 9 bases between them. The CDR3 runs to 12 residues. Germline values: CDR1 MNHEY, CDR2 SVGAGI.

This clone occurred a few times. For the CDR3, the DNA is TGTGCCAGCAGCCAGGACAGGACCATAGGGTCACCCCTCCACTTT. Protein product: CASSQDRTIGSPLHF. The rearrangement joins TRBV4-2 to TRBJ1-6; TRBD1 matches 7 bases. Trimming cost V 3 bases and J 10 bases; bases outside gene matches: 9. Germline V gene lookup returns CDR1 LGHNA and CDR2 YNFKEQ. The CDR3 is 15 amino acids.

The chain recombines TRBV27 with TRBJ2-2; 13 bases agree with TRBD2. Germline CDR1 is MNHEY and CDR2 is SMNVEV (reference sequence). The CDR3 consists of 15 residues. V trimming: 3 bases; J trimming: 6 bases; junction bases outside the gene matches: 1. The CDR3 sequence: CASSFGLAGAGELFF. CDR3 nucleotides: TGTGCCAGCAGTTTCGGACTAGCGGGGGCCGGGGAGCTGTTTTTT.

The rearrangement uses TRBV23-1 and TRBJ1-2; no definite D call. TRBV23-1 qualifies as an ORF whose function is uncertain. Trimming removed 5 bases from V and 9 bases from J, with 10 bases in between. CDR3 length: 11 residues. The CDR3, as DNA: TGCGCCAGCAGTTTCTGCGGGTGCTACACCTTC. This encodes CASSFCGCYTF.

The CDR3 sequence is CASSPEQQYGYTF. DNA for the CDR3: TGTGCCAGCTCACCCGAACAGCAGTATGGCTACACCTTC. The chain employs TRBV18 and TRBJ1-2; D is uncertain. CDR1 KGHSH and CDR2 LQKENI come from the germline V gene. The V end was cut by 3 bases, the J end by 5 bases, with 10 bases between. This CDR3 is built from 13 residues.

V is TRBV4-1 and J is TRBJ1-6; D might be TRBD1 (6 bases). The V gene's germline CDR1 is MGHRA and CDR2 YSYEKL. The germline V and J ends were trimmed by 5 bases and 6 bases, with 17 bases remaining between them. The CDR3 runs 16 residues. The CDR3 loop is CASSNTGGRANSPLHF. DNA of the CDR3: TGCGCCAGCAGCAACACGGGGGGGCGTGCTAATTCACCCCTCCACTTT.

The chain recombines TRBV11-2 with TRBJ2-2; D gene ambiguous. The CDR3 runs 16 residues. The germline CDR1 and CDR2 sequences are SGHAT and FQNNGV. Trimming removed 2 bases from V and 1 base from J, with 11 bases in between. The CDR3 loop reads CASSLSPGLNTGELFF. The CDR3 DNA reads as TGTGCCAGCAGCTTATCTCCGGGTTTGAACACCGGGGAGCTGTTTTTT.

V and J are TRBV4-1 and TRBJ2-2, with D possibly TRBD1 on 6 matching bases. The germline V and J ends were trimmed by 2 bases and 0 bases, with 10 bases remaining between them. CDR3 length: 16 residues. Germline V gene lookup returns CDR1 MGHRA and CDR2 YSYEKL. CDR3 residues: CASSQPDRSNTGELFF. In DNA, the CDR3 is TGCGCCAGCAGCCAACCGGACAGATCGAACACCGGGGAGCTGTTTTTT.

The V and J genes are TRBV4-2 and TRBJ1-1; 7 positions agree with TRBD1. This CDR3 spans 14 amino acids. Germline trimming cut 5 bases from V and 4 bases from J; bases unmatched to any gene: 7. Per germline, CDR1 LGHNA and CDR2 YNFKEQ. CDR3 in DNA: TGTGCCAGCAGCTACCAACAGGGGCCCACTGAAGCTTTCTTT. Amino acid sequence: CASSYQQGPTEAFF.